Below are 7 T cell receptor beta chains sequenced from a single sample in a study of early T cells in non-severe SARS-CoV-2 infection. One entry per CDR3 protein, called by TCRdb with MiXCR from the 5' RACE reads. The sample has more than 65,000 distinct CDR3 sequences, 10% to 15% seen once. What was sequenced was whole blood. The receptor source for this set is an adult who was a healthcare worker with PCR-confirmed SARS-CoV-2 infection or an uninfected control (not recorded which).

The chain couples TRBV23-1 to TRBJ2-4, with TRBD2 as a possible D gene (6 bases). TRBV23-1 is assigned to the ORF class and has an uncertain function. Trimming stripped 8 bases from V and 2 bases from J, with 22 bases between. This CDR3 region has 17 residues. The CDR3 sequence: CASSSTRLIWPKNIQYF. The CDR3 DNA reads as TGCGCCAGCTCCTCGACTAGGCTGATCTGGCCCAAAAACATTCAGTACTTC.

This clonotype showed up just a few times. This chain uses TRBV4-3 with TRBJ1-1; no reliable D call. Per the germline V gene, CDR1 is LGHNA and CDR2 is YSLEER. V dropped 1 base and J dropped 8 bases, with 11 bases sitting between them. The CDR3 is 13 residues long. The CDR3 sequence is CASSQVSNAEAFF. Written as DNA, the CDR3 is TGCGCCAGCAGCCAAGTTAGTAATGCGGAAGCTTTCTTT.

This chain links TRBV27 with TRBJ2-7; TRBD1 might be the D (6 bases). Trimming shortened V by 5 bases and J by 5 bases, and 13 bases separated the two germline ends. The CDR3 totals 13 residues. Germline lookup yields CDR1 MNHEY and CDR2 SMNVEV (reference sequence). CDR3 region: CASSPLWGHEQYF. The CDR3 DNA follows: TGTGCCAGCAGTCCCCTATGGGGGCACGAGCAGTACTTC.

This clonotype was found many times. V and J are TRBV29-1 and TRBJ2-5; D uncertain. The CDR3 runs 12 residues. Trimming pared 5 bases from V and 0 bases from J, leaving 7 bases between. Germline V lookup: CDR1 SQVTM, CDR2 ANQGSEA. The CDR3, as DNA: TGCAGCGTTCTGGGTAACCAAGAGACCCAGTACTTC. It specifies CSVLGNQETQYF.

This clonotype was seen repeatedly, ten times or more. CDR3 protein: CSAYREGGYTF. In DNA, the CDR3 is TGCAGTGCTTACAGGGAGGGCGGCTACACCTTC. The chain is built from TRBV20-1 and TRBJ1-2, with D perhaps matching TRBD1 (6 bases). V lost 5 bases and J 8 bases, leaving 12 bases between the germline ends. This CDR3 contains 11 residues. CDR1 is DFQATT, CDR2 SNEGSKA, per germline (reference sequence).

This clonotype was counted only a few times. This chain links TRBV28 with TRBJ2-2, with 8 bases that match TRBD2. V shed 6 bases, J shed 4 bases, and the junction held 7 bases outside the gene matches. Germline-derived CDR1 and CDR2 are MDHEN and SYDVKM. The CDR3 is 15 residues long. The CDR3 protein is CASSIGGAATGELFF. The DNA for the CDR3 is TGTGCCAGCAGCATCGGGGGGGCGGCCACCGGGGAGCTGTTTTTT.

The chain carries TRBV10-2 and TRBJ1-3, with D unclear. Looked up from germline, CDR1 is WSHSY and CDR2 is SAAADI. CDR3 size: 13 residues. The germline V and J ends were trimmed by 8 bases and 1 base, with 9 bases remaining between them. In DNA, the CDR3 is TGCGCCAGCCTGGTCACTTCTGGAAACACCATATATTTT. Translated, it gives CASLVTSGNTIYF.